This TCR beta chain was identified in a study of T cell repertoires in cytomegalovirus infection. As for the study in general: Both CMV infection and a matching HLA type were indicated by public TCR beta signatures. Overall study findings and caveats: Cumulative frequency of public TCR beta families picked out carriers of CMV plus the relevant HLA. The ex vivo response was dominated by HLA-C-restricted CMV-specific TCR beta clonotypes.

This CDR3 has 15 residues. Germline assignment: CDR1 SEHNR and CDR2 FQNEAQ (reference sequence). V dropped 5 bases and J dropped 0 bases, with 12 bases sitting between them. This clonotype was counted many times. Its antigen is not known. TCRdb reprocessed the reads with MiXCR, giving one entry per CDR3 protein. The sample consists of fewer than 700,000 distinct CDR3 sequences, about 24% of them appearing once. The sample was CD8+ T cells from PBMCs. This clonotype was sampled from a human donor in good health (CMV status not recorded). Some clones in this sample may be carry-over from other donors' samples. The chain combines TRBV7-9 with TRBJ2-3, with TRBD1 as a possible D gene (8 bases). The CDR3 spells CASSQRDRSTDTQYF. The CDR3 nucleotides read TGTGCCAGCAGCCAGCGGGACAGGAGCACAGATACGCAGTATTTT.